A selection of T cell receptor beta chains follows, all from one sample in a study of cytomegalovirus exposure and HLA in healthy donors. Clones were read by immunoSEQ multiplex PCR, and TCRdb kept only the in-frame ones, dropping some. The table has about 160,000 clones, about 73% seen once; the top ten hold roughly 3%. The sequenced material came from PBMCs. These receptors were collected from a woman in her thirties or forties in good health and CMV-seronegative. The CDR3 runs from the conserved cysteine through the conserved F or W. The order of the fields is CDR3 protein, CDR3 DNA, V gene, J gene, D gene, CDR3 length, clone size. A D gene is named only where the DNA matches it firmly. Expanded clones get a size class; other rows say once, few or many, or leave the size out.

CASSLVRVEGYTF	TGTGCCAGCAGCTTAGTCCGGGTAGAAGGCTACACCTTC	TRBV7-2	TRBJ1-2	NA	13	NA
CASSQVVLAGPQYF	TGCGCCAGCAGCCAAGTGGTCCTAGCGGGGCCCCAGTACTTC	TRBV4-1	TRBJ2-5	TRBD2	14	NA
CASSPQGEEDTQYF	TGTGCCAGCTCACCCCAGGGTGAAGAGGATACGCAGTATTTT	TRBV18	TRBJ2-3	NA	14	few
CASSAGTGGETQYF	TGTGCCAGCAGCGCCGGGACAGGGGGAGAGACCCAGTACTTC	TRBV5-6	TRBJ2-5	TRBD1	14	few
CASSDQGSTEAFF	TGTGCCAGCAGTGACCAGGGTTCCACTGAAGCTTTCTTT	TRBV6-5	TRBJ1-1	NA	13	NA
CSSSLGQNTEAFF	TGTTCCAGCAGCTTAGGGCAGAACACTGAAGCTTTCTTT	TRBV7-9	TRBJ1-1	NA	13	NA
CASSLLAPQRTARDGYTF	TGTGCCAGCAGTTTATTGGCCCCACAGAGGACAGCCCGGGATGGCTACACCTTC	TRBV28	TRBJ1-2	NA	18	NA
CASSVYPSEQYF	TGTGCCAGCAGCGTCTATCCCTCCGAGCAGTACTTC	TRBV11-2	TRBJ2-7	NA	12	NA
CASSVGTDTQYF	TGCGCCAGCAGCGTAGGCACAGATACGCAGTATTTT	TRBV5-1	TRBJ2-3	NA	12	NA
CASSRGGSEAFF	TGTGCCAGCAGCCGAGGGGGCAGTGAAGCTTTCTTT	TRBV6-1	TRBJ1-1	TRBD1	12	few
CTSSRSDRGFDSPLHF	TGCACCAGCAGCCGATCGGACAGGGGGTTTGATTCACCCCTCCACTTT	TRBV1	TRBJ1-6	NA	16	NA
CASRGGGTGELFF	TGTGCCAGCAGGGGCGGGGGCACCGGGGAGCTGTTTTTT	TRBV6-5	TRBJ2-2	TRBD2	13	NA
CASKERGGLSSYNEQFF	TGTGCCAGCAAAGAGCGGGGGGGACTTAGCTCCTACAATGAGCAGTTCTTC	TRBV7-6	TRBJ2-1	TRBD2	17	NA
CSVGQGVTEAFF	TGCAGCGTTGGACAGGGGGTCACTGAAGCTTTCTTT	TRBV29-1	TRBJ1-1	TRBD1	12	NA
CASSYPIEVRGNTIYF	TGTGCCAGCAGCTACCCTATCGAGGTGCGGGGAAACACCATATATTTT	TRBV7-8	TRBJ1-3	NA	16	few
CASSEYRGGDEQYF	TGCGCCAGCAGTGAGTACCGGGGGGGCGACGAGCAGTACTTC	TRBV10-1	TRBJ2-7	TRBD2	14	NA
CASSEVTEPFYGYTF	TGTGCCAGCAGTGAAGTCACAGAACCGTTCTATGGCTACACCTTC	TRBV2	TRBJ1-2	NA	15	NA